These 6 T cell receptor beta chains came from one sample sequenced in a study of blood T cell repertoires in COVID-19. Profiling relied on immunoSEQ multiplex PCR, and the TCRdb table lists in-frame clones only, not all of them. The sample consists of 300,000 to 450,000 clones, around 87% of them appearing once. The sequenced material came from PBMCs or T cells enriched from blood (not recorded which). Receptor source: a man younger than 45 who had recovered from COVID-19.

This clone was seen more than once but under ten times. J is TRBJ2-7 and V is TRBV7-2; TRBD2 aligns across 8 bases. Trimming removed 5 bases from V and 7 bases from J; junction bases left unmatched: 10. Germline assignment: CDR1 SGHTA and CDR2 FQGNSA. CDR3 size: 14 residues. CDR3 region: CASSLMTSVSEQYF. The CDR3 DNA is TGTGCCAGCAGCCTGATGACTAGCGTTAGTGAGCAGTACTTC.

V is TRBV3-1 (or the pseudogene TRBV3-2) and J is TRBJ1-1; 10 nucleotides agree with TRBD1. The CDR3 is 14 amino acids. Unmatched junction bases numbered 4, after V lost 5 bases and J lost 4 bases. From germline, CDR1 is LGHDT and CDR2 YNNKEL (reference sequence). Written as DNA, the CDR3 is TGTGCCAGCAGCTCTTGGACAGGGGGCACTGAAGCTTTCTTT. Amino acids: CASSSWTGGTEAFF.

V usage is TRBV18 and J usage is TRBJ1-4, with 8 bases aligning to TRBD1. The ends lost 3 bases at V and 8 bases at J; junction bases unmatched: 8. Germline V gene lookup returns CDR1 KGHSH and CDR2 LQKENI. This CDR3 has 15 amino acids. The CDR3 sequence: CASSPVTGAREKLFF. CDR3 coding DNA: TGTGCCAGCTCACCGGTGACAGGGGCGAGAGAAAAACTGTTTTTT.

The chain carries TRBV4-2 and TRBJ1-3; 12 bases are shared with TRBD1. Trimming cost V 0 bases and J 14 bases; bases outside gene matches: 11. The germline V gene has CDR1 LGHNA and CDR2 YNFKEQ. CDR3 length: 16 residues. CDR3: CASSQDVGTGGSRVYF. The CDR3, as DNA: TGTGCCAGCAGCCAAGATGTTGGGACAGGGGGCTCTAGGGTATATTTT.

V usage is TRBV10-2 and J usage is TRBJ1-1; D might be TRBD1 (5 bases). The germline V gene encodes CDR1 WSHSY and CDR2 SAAADI. The CDR3 runs to 14 residues. V was pared by 8 bases and J by 1 base, with 14 bases between. For the CDR3, the DNA is TGCGCCAGCTCAGGAGGGGTGGAGAACACTGAAGCTTTCTTT. It codes for CASSGGVENTEAFF.

About this clone: Other DNA sequences in the sample encode the same CDR3. The chain couples TRBV12-3 or TRBV12-4 to TRBJ1-2; D is ambiguous. V was pared by 3 bases and J by 4 bases, with 3 bases between. The CDR3 has 11 residues. The CDR3 DNA follows: TGTGCCAGCAGTTTCGGCTATGGCTACACCTTC. Protein product: CASSFGYGYTF.